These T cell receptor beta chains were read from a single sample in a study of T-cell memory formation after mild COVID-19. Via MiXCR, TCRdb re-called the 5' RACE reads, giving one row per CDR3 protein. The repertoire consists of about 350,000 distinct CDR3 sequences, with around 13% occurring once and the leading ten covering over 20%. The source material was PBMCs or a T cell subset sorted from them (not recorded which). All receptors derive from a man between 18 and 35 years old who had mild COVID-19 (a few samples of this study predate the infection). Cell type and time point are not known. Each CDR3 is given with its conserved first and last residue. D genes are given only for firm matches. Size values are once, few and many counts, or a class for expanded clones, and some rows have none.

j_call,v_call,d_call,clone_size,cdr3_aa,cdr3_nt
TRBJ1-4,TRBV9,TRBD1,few,CASSVGQGAWEKLFF,TGTGCCAGCAGCGTAGGACAGGGGGCATGGGAAAAACTGTTTTTT
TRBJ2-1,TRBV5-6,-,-,CASSLVSPSHSDEQFF,TGTGCCAGCAGCTTGGTATCCCCCTCCCACTCTGATGAGCAGTTCTTC
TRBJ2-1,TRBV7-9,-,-,CASSKGWGPSSYNEQFF,TGTGCCAGCAGCAAAGGGTGGGGCCCTAGCTCCTACAATGAGCAGTTCTTC
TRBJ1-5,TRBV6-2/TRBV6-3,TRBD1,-,CASTIQGATQHQHF,TGTGCCAGCACCATACAGGGGGCGACGCAGCACCAGCATTTT
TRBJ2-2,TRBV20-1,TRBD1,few,CSARRQGAGNTGELFF,TGCAGTGCTAGGAGACAGGGGGCAGGTAACACCGGGGAGCTGTTTTTT
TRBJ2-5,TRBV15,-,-,CATSVDQGRRGQETQYF,TGTGCCACCAGTGTTGACCAGGGACGTAGGGGCCAAGAGACCCAGTACTTC
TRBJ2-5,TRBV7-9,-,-,CASSLSEYGTQYF,TGTGCCAGCAGCTTATCGGAGTACGGGACCCAGTACTTC
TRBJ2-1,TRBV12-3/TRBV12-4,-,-,CASSFSSEQFF,TGTGCCAGCAGTTTTTCGAGTGAGCAGTTCTTC
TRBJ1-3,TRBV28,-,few,CASSAGGTSTRSGNTIYF,TGTGCCAGCAGCGCGGGAGGGACTTCCACCCGCTCTGGAAACACCATATATTTT
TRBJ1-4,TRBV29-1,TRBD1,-,CSVVGGPTNEKLFF,TGCAGCGTTGTAGGGGGCCCAACTAATGAAAAACTGTTTTTT
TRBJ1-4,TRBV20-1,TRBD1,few,CSAITGGHEKLFF,TGCAGTGCAATCACAGGGGGCCACGAAAAACTGTTTTTT
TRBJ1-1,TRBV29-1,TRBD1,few,CSGDRGNTEAFF,TGCAGCGGGGACAGGGGGAACACTGAAGCTTTCTTT
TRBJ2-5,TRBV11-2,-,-,CASSLDPIGAQETQYF,TGTGCCAGCAGCTTAGATCCTATAGGCGCCCAAGAGACCCAGTACTTC
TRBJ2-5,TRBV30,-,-,CAWTGGRQGVFGETQYF,TGTGCCTGGACCGGGGGCAGACAGGGAGTATTTGGGGAGACCCAGTACTTC
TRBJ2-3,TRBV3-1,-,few,CASSQGGILTDTQYF,TGTGCCAGCAGCCAAGGAGGTATCCTCACAGATACGCAGTATTTT
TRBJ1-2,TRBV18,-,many,CARGQKAYGYTF,TGTGCCAGAGGACAGAAGGCTTATGGCTACACCTTC
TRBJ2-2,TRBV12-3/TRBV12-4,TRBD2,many,CASSFSSGVPNTGELFF,TGTGCCAGCAGTTTCTCTAGCGGGGTACCGAACACCGGGGAGCTGTTTTTT
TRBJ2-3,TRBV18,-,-,CASSPSYTDTQYF,TGTGCCAGCTCCCCTTCGTACACAGATACGCAGTATTTT
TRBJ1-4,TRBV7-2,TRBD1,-,CASSTDRGNEKLFF,TGTGCCAGCAGCACGGACAGGGGGAATGAAAAACTGTTTTTT
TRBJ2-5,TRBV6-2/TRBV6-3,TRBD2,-,CASSVLGGGQETQYF,TGTGCCAGCAGTGTCCTCGGCGGGGGACAAGAGACCCAGTACTTC
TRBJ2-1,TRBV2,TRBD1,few,CASSEGGQVGFF,TGTGCCAGCAGTGAAGGGGGACAGGTGGGGTTCTTC
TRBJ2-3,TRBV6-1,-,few,CASSPYGGLADTQYF,TGTGCCAGCAGTCCTTATGGGGGCCTTGCAGATACGCAGTATTTT
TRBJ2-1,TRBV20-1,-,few,CSAARPPRYNEQFF,TGCAGTGCTGCTCGACCACCTCGCTACAATGAGCAGTTCTTC
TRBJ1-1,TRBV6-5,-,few,CASSYSFWGSNTEAFF,TGTGCCAGCAGTTACTCGTTCTGGGGCTCTAACACTGAAGCTTTCTTT
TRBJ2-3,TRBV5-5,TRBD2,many,CASSLVSGAADTQYF,TGTGCCAGCAGCTTGGTAAGCGGGGCGGCAGATACGCAGTATTTT
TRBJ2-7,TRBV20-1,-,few,CSARDRDRLFSYEQYF,TGCAGTGCTAGAGATCGCGACAGGCTTTTTTCCTACGAGCAGTACTTC
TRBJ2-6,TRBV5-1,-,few,CASSFDALSGANVLTF,TGCGCCAGCAGCTTTGACGCCCTATCTGGGGCCAACGTCCTGACTTTC
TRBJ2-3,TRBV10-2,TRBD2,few,CASSVPTSGNTDTQYF,TGCGCCAGCAGTGTGCCAACTAGCGGAAACACAGATACGCAGTATTTT
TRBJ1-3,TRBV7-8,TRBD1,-,CASSSPRTGGNTIYF,TGTGCCAGCAGCTCTCCGAGGACAGGGGGAAACACCATATATTTT
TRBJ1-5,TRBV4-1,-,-,CASSQDNQMGAYQPQHF,TGCGCCAGCAGCCAAGATAATCAAATGGGGGCTTACCAGCCCCAGCATTTT
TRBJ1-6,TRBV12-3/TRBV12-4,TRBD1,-,CASTLTGRSPLHF,TGTGCCAGCACCCTGACAGGGCGGTCACCCCTCCACTTT
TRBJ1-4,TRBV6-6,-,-,CASSHAIGGRYREKLFF,TGTGCCAGCAGCCACGCCATCGGGGGCCGGTACAGGGAAAAACTGTTTTTT
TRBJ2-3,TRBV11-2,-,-,CASSDNAGGGTDTQYF,TGTGCCAGCAGCGATAATGCGGGCGGGGGCACAGATACGCAGTATTTT
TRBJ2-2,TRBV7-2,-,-,CASSPLVGELFF,TGTGCCAGCAGCCCACTGGTCGGGGAGCTGTTTTTT
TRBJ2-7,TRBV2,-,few,CASWDASYEQYF,TGTGCCAGCTGGGACGCTTCCTACGAGCAGTACTTC
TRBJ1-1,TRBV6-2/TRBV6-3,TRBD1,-,CASRGTGVRRLASTEAFF,TGTGCCAGCAGGGGGACAGGAGTAAGGAGGTTGGCGAGCACTGAAGCTTTCTTT
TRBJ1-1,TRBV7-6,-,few,CASSPMAGRNTEAFF,TGTGCCAGCAGCCCAATGGCAGGGAGGAACACTGAAGCTTTCTTT
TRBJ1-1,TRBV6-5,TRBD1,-,CASGERTGDTEAFF,TGTGCCAGCGGGGAACGGACAGGGGACACTGAAGCTTTCTTT
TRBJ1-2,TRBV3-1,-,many,CASSQENYGYTF,TGTGCCAGCAGCCAAGAGAATTATGGCTACACCTTC
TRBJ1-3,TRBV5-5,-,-,CASSHTWPGYSGNTIYF,TGTGCCAGCAGCCACACGTGGCCAGGCTACTCTGGAAACACCATATATTTT
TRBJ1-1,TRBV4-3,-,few,CASSQGEVGYTEAFF,TGCGCCAGCAGCCAAGGGGAAGTCGGATACACTGAAGCTTTCTTT
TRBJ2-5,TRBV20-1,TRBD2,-,CSARDPSGGSKGTQYF,TGCAGTGCTAGGGACCCTAGCGGGGGGTCGAAAGGGACCCAGTACTTC
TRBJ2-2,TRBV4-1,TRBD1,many,CASSDRDRDTGELFF,TGCGCCAGCAGCGACCGGGACAGGGACACCGGGGAGCTGTTTTTT
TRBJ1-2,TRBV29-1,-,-,CSVTGALGHGYTF,TGCAGCGTCACCGGGGCGTTGGGTCATGGCTACACCTTC
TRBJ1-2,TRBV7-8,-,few,CASSLEISGRSYTF,TGTGCCAGCAGCTTAGAAATCTCAGGCCGGAGCTACACCTTC
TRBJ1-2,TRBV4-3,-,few,CASSQESDGYGYTF,TGCGCCAGCAGCCAAGAGTCGGACGGCTATGGCTACACCTTC